This T cell receptor beta chain is from a study of vaccination effects on CD4 cells after COVID-19. About this clone: Its target is not known.

The data were produced by immunoSEQ multiplex PCR, yet TCRdb's version contains in-frame clones alone and is incomplete. The data show around 70,000 clones, roughly 80% seen once. After about 10 days in culture, the CD4+ T cells were isolated. Germline loops: CDR1 LGHDT, CDR2 YNNKEL (reference sequence). V lost 4 bases to trimming and J lost 5 bases; unmatched junction nucleotides: 9. CDR3 length: 16 amino acids. The sequencing here drew on CD4+ T cells from PBMCs cultured without peptide, taken before COVID-19 vaccination. The clonotype comes from a human donor who received a COVID-19 vaccine. The chain carries TRBV3-1 (or the pseudogene TRBV3-2) and TRBJ2-5, with 11 positions matching TRBD1. CDR3 in amino acids: CASSLRTGGSVETQYF. In nucleotides, the CDR3 is TGTGCCAGCAGCCTCAGGACAGGGGGCTCTGTCGAGACCCAGTACTTC.